A single sample gave rise to the 12 T cell receptor beta chains below, sequenced in a study of shared clonotypes between healthy human individuals. The table came from immunoSEQ multiplex PCR; TCRdb's copy has only in-frame clones and leaves some out. In the table there are about 2.4 million clones, 93% of which are singletons. Sequencing was carried out using naive CD4+ T cells from PBMCs. Subset here: CD45RA+ positively selected. These receptors were collected from a man between 18 and 29 years old in good health. Some clones in this sample may be carry-over from other donors' samples.

This clone was seen a handful of times. The same CDR3 can be traced to other DNA sequences in this sample. J is TRBJ2-7 and V is TRBV6-1, with D hard to call. The germline V and J ends were trimmed by 7 bases and 0 bases, with 7 bases remaining between them. The CDR3 has 12 residues. The V gene's germline CDR1 is MNHNS and CDR2 SASEGT. CDR3 bases: TGTGCCAGCACGCCAAGCTCCTACGAGCAGTACTTC. It codes for CASTPSSYEQYF.

The rearrangement links TRBV7-3 to TRBJ2-3; 12 bases match TRBD2. The V gene's germline CDR1 is SGHTA and CDR2 FQGTGA. After removal of 4 bases from V and 6 bases from J, the junction contained 8 bases not matched to a gene. The CDR3 has 16 residues. The DNA for the CDR3 is TGTGCCAGCAGCTCCGGACTAGCGGGATTGGCGGATACGCAGTATTTT. It yields the protein CASSSGLAGLADTQYF.

V usage is TRBV27 and J usage is TRBJ2-7, with 9 nucleotides matching TRBD1. Germline-derived CDR1 and CDR2 are MNHEY and SMNVEV (reference sequence). The CDR3 has 16 amino acids. V was pared by 2 bases and J by 0 bases, with 5 bases of the junction left unmatched. This chain's CDR3 is CASSLTPGQGSYEQYF. The CDR3, as DNA: TGTGCCAGCAGTTTAACGCCGGGACAGGGCTCCTACGAGCAGTACTTC.

The chain combines TRBV7-3 with TRBJ2-2; no clear D. The V gene lost 5 bases and the J gene lost 0 bases, with 10 bases spanning the gap. Per germline, CDR1 SGHTA and CDR2 FQGTGA. The CDR3 consists of 15 residues. The CDR3 DNA reads TGTGCCAGCAGCCAAACTCACACGAACACCGGGGAGCTGTTTTTT. This translates into CASSQTHTNTGELFF. The full variable domain, completed using reference TRBV7-3 and TRBJ2-2, is GAGVSQTPSNKVTEKGKYVELRCDPISGHTALYWYRQSLGQGPEFLIYFQGTGAADDSGLPNDRFFAVRPEGSVSTLKIQRTERGDSAVYLCASSQTHTNTGELFFGEGSRLTVL.

The rearrangement links TRBV27 to TRBJ2-3; TRBD2 agrees at 15 bases. The CDR3 consists of 16 residues. Germline V CDR1 and CDR2: MNHEY, SMNVEV (reference sequence). V was pared by 6 bases and J by 5 bases, with 6 bases of the junction left unmatched. Here the CDR3 reads CASSGLAGGPRDTQYF. Written as DNA, the CDR3 is TGTGCCAGCAGCGGACTAGCGGGAGGGCCAAGAGATACGCAGTATTTT.

J is TRBJ2-5 and V is TRBV9, with D perhaps matching TRBD2 (5 bases). With 0 bases removed from V and 4 bases from J, the gap between germline ends came to 13 bases. The germline V gene encodes CDR1 SGDLS and CDR2 YYNGEE. The CDR3 extends over 15 amino acids. CDR3: CASSVGWPEGETQYF. CDR3 coding DNA: TGTGCCAGCAGCGTAGGGTGGCCCGAGGGAGAGACCCAGTACTTC.

The chain couples TRBV28 to TRBJ2-7; perhaps TRBD1 as D (6 bases). V gave up 5 bases and J gave up 0 bases, with 14 bases separating them. Germline-derived CDR1 and CDR2 are MDHEN and SYDVKM. CDR3 size: 15 residues. CDR3 residues: CASSKRTASSYEQYF. CDR3 DNA sequence: TGTGCCAGCAGTAAGAGGACAGCGAGCTCCTACGAGCAGTACTTC.

The chain recombines TRBV7-9 with TRBJ1-5; the D is unclear. The V gene lost 4 bases and the J gene lost 7 bases, with 8 bases spanning the gap. Germline CDR1 and CDR2: SEHNR and FQNEAQ (reference sequence). This CDR3 comprises 12 residues. This CDR3 is CASSYGSQPQHF. In nucleotides, the CDR3 is TGTGCCAGCAGCTACGGGTCACAGCCCCAGCATTTT.

The rearrangement joins TRBV5-1 to TRBJ2-3; no definite D call. Germline V CDR1 and CDR2: SGHRS, YFSETQ. Between the trimmed V and J ends, which lost 2 bases and 2 bases, there was a span of 9 bases. The CDR3 has 14 residues. The CDR3 loop reads CASSFARNTDTQYF. Written as DNA, the CDR3 is TGCGCCAGCAGCTTTGCCAGAAACACAGATACGCAGTATTTT.

This chain's CDR3 is CASSLAPGANEKLFF. Written as DNA, the CDR3 is TGCGCCAGCAGCTTGGCGCCAGGAGCTAATGAAAAACTGTTTTTT. This chain uses TRBV5-1 with TRBJ1-4; D is unresolved. Trimming removed 0 bases at V and 3 bases at J, with 9 bases between. CDR1 and CDR2 (germline): SGHRS, YFSETQ. The CDR3 has 15 amino acids.

This chain joins TRBV6-1 and TRBJ1-5; D is unresolved. Germline-derived CDR1 and CDR2 are MNHNS and SASEGT. The CDR3 loop spans 12 amino acids. The V gene lost 0 bases and the J gene lost 9 bases, with 6 bases spanning the gap. The CDR3 DNA sequence: TGTGCCAGCAGTGAAGCTTGGGTGCCCCAGCATTTT. Residues: CASSEAWVPQHF.

Comments on this clone: The identical CDR3 is also encoded by other nucleotide sequences in the sample. The rearrangement uses TRBV2 and TRBJ1-1; no clear D. Trimming removed 3 bases from V and 0 bases from J, with 5 bases in between. CDR3 length: 13 residues. Germline loops: CDR1 SNHLY, CDR2 FYNNEI. Here the CDR3 DNA reads TGTGCCAGCAGTGACGGAATGAACACTGAAGCTTTCTTT. Protein product: CASSDGMNTEAFF.